This TCR beta chain was sequenced during a study of blood T cells in healthy people across ages. This clonotype has a handful of counts. The antigen is unknown. The CDR3 is 15 amino acids. Germline V gene sequence: CDR1 SGHTA, CDR2 FQGTGA. The V gene lost 1 base and the J gene lost 2 bases, with 9 bases spanning the gap. There were at least 5 micrograms of total RNA extracted from every sample. Study-level results: In long-lived donors, naive CD4+ cell counts and diversity exceeded those of aged donors. A strong correlation between TCR beta diversity and naive T cell percentage was seen.

PCR was performed a second time for about 7 to 11 cycles using a sample-barcoded 5' primer and a J-beta primer mix. From the 5' RACE reads, TCRdb called clonotypes with MiXCR, one entry per CDR3 protein. In the table there are some 1.1 million distinct CDR3 sequences, approximately 38% of which are singletons. The chain couples TRBV7-3 to TRBJ2-1; the D is unclear. Sequencing used blood. The clonotype was recovered from a man in his late teens or twenties in good health. The CDR3 sequence: CASSLIAKPYNEQFF. The CDR3 DNA reads TGTGCCAGCAGCTTAATAGCAAAGCCCTACAATGAGCAGTTCTTC. The full variable domain, in which reference TRBV7-3 and TRBJ2-1 provide the parts outside the CDR3, is GAGVSQTPSNKVTEKGKYVELRCDPISGHTALYWYRQSLGQGPEFLIYFQGTGAADDSGLPNDRFFAVRPEGSVSTLKIQRTERGDSAVYLCASSLIAKPYNEQFFGPGTRLTVL.